The subject of this entry is one T cell receptor beta chain. The antigen is undetermined. This entry belongs to a study of cytomegalovirus exposure and HLA in healthy donors. Study as a whole: The platform used for the 120 validation repertoires matched that of the approximately 620 first-cohort repertoires, a later analysis reported. Regarding the study as a whole: Cytomegalovirus association was listed for 164 TCR beta chains. Most observed TCR sequences were rare, whereas some public TCRs were detected in many donors.

Generated by immunoSEQ multiplex PCR, the TCRdb table keeps only in-frame clones and is missing some. The profile shows around 230,000 clones, approximately 86% of them singletons. With 6 bases clipped from V and 6 bases from J, the junction kept 12 bases outside the gene matches. CDR3 length: 16 amino acids. Germline V gene sequence: CDR1 SGHAT, CDR2 FQNNGV. The gene calls are TRBV11-2 and TRBJ1-4, with 8 bases fitting TRBD1. Sequencing was carried out using PBMCs. The origin of this receptor is a woman under 40 in good health and CMV-seropositive. CDR3 DNA sequence: TGTGCCAGCAGAGCGACTTTCAGGGGGCAGGATGAAAAACTGTTTTTT. Its translation: CASRATFRGQDEKLFF.